This T cell receptor (beta chain) was found in a study of T cell repertoires in cytomegalovirus infection. General observations from the study: CMV carriers having the relevant HLA were flagged by cumulative public TCR beta family frequency.

In its sample, this clonotype was seen a few times. Its cognate antigen is unknown. From the reads, TCRdb called clonotypes with MiXCR, one entry per CDR3 protein. The sample has hundreds of thousands of distinct CDR3 sequences, roughly 18% seen once; the top ten hold less than 9.5%. The germline V gene has CDR1 MDHEN and CDR2 SYDVKM. The CDR3 consists of 15 residues. Trimming took off 5 bases at V and 7 bases at J, with 18 bases between the two ends. The source is a human donor in good health (CMV status not recorded). Some clones in this sample may be carry-over from other donors' samples. Sequenced material: PBMCs. V usage is TRBV28 and J usage is TRBJ1-5, with D unresolved. The CDR3 spells CASSDAPGWEQPQHF. CDR3 DNA sequence: TGTGCCAGCAGTGATGCCCCCGGATGGGAGCAGCCCCAGCATTTT.